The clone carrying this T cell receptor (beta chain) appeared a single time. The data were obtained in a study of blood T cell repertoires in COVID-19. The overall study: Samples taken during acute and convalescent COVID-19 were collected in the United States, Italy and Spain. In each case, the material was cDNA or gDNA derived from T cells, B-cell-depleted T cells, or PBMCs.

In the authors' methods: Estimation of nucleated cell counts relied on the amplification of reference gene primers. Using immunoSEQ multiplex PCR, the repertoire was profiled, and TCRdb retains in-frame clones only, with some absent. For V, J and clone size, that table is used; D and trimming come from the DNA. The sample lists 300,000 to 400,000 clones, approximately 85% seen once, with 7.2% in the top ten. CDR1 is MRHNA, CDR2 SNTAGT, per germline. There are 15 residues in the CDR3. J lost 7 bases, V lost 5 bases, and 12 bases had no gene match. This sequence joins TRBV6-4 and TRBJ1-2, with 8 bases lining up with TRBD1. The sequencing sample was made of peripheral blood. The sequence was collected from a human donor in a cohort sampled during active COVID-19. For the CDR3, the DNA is TGTGCCAGCAGTCCCGGGACAGGAGTTATAGGTGGCTACACCTTC. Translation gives CASSPGTGVIGGYTF.